Included here is one TCR beta chain sequence, with context. Its antigen remains unidentified. Within one base of it there is no much larger clone, and no base qualities were kept. This sample is drawn from a study of T-cell reconstitution after alpha-beta-depleted transplantation in children (dated by TCRdb to 2015 to 2016). Regarding the complete study: T-cell immune reconstitution after TCRalphabeta/CD19-depleted allogeneic hematopoietic cell transplantation in children was quantitatively tracked in the study by means of TCR repertoire profiling.

V drops 3 bases and J drops 9 bases, leaving 27 bases in between. The CDR3 spans 18 residues, from the cysteine through the phenylalanine. The entry retains the CDR3 DNA only, 54 bases that are in frame from base 1. Overall study results and their limits: In some patients, the high TCRbeta diversity seen at day 60 was put down to recipient T cells and intrathymic progenitors that had survived conditioning. Over the following months the frequencies of hyperexpanded clones went down, and after one year T-cell counts and TCRbeta diversity were mostly credited to newly produced T cells. Apparently early alphabetaT-cell count recovery about two months after transplant reportedly relied on only several hundred rapidly expanded clones derived from non-depleted graft cells.

In light of the paper, this sample's treatment or condition label describes: allogeneic hematopoietic cell transplantation with graft depleted of TCRalphabeta T cells and CD19 B cells. The transplant recipients were children given TCRalphabeta/CD19-depleted allogeneic hematopoietic cell grafts. Receptor libraries were prepared by PCR. The sample was run on an Illumina HiSeq 2500. To normalize quantification of the TCRbeta repertoire, the TCR libraries were built with molecular barcoding that relied on unique molecular identifiers. TCRdb cleaned the public reads at Q25 with fastp, built clones with MiXCR and kept in-frame beta chains. Rows matching on CDR3 protein sequence are summarized as one entry with the most common DNA and genes. The sample table records roughly 220,000 distinct CDR3 sequences; approximately 8.4% of these occur just once. The top ten constitute less than 40% of the sample.

This specimen consisted of PBMCs, mostly from graft donor cells, obtained 360 days after TCRalphabeta/CD19-depleted stem cell transplant. The clonotype originates from a male patient under 10 years old who had a stem cell transplant for acute myeloid leukemia, so the T cells may come from the graft donor. The chain uses TRBV12-3 or TRBV12-4 and TRBJ1-5, with the D gene too uncertain to name. This receptor carries the CDR3 CASSLIPRGFRSTWPQHF. The nucleotide sequence reads TGTGCCAGCAGTTTGATTCCCCGGGGATTCCGGAGCACATGGCCCCAGCATTTT.